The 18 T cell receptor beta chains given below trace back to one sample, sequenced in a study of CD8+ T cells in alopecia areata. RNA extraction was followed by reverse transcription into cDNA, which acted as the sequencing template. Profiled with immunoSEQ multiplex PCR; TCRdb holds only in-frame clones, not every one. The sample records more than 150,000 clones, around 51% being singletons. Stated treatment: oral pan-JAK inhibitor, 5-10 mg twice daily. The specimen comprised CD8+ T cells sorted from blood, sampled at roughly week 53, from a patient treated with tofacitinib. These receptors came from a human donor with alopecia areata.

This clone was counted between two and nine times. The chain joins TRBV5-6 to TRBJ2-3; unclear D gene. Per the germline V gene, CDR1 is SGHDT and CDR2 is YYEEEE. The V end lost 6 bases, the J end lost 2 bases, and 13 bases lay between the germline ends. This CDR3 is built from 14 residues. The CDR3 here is CASTRDTYTDTQYF. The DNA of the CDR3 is TGTGCCAGCACAAGAGACACTTACACAGATACGCAGTATTTT.

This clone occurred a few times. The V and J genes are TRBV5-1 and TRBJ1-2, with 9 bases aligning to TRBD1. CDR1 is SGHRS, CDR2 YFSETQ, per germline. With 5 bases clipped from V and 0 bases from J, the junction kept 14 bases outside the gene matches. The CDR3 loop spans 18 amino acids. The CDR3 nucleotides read TGCGCCAGCAGTTTTTTCTCCGGGACAGGGCCTTCTAACTATGGCTACACCTTC. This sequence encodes CASSFFSGTGPSNYGYTF.

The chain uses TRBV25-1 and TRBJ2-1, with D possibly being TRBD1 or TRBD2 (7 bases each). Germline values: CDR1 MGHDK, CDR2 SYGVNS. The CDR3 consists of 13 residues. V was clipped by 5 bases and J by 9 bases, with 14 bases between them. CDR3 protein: CASSQGGAIEQFF. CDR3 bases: TGTGCCAGCAGTCAGGGGGGGGCGATTGAGCAGTTCTTC.

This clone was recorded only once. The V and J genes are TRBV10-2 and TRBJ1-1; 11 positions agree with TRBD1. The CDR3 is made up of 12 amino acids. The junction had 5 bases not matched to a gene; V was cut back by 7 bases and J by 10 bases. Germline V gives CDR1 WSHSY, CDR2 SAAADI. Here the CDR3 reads CASTGTGGAAFF. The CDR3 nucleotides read TGCGCCAGCACTGGGACAGGGGGGGCAGCTTTCTTT.

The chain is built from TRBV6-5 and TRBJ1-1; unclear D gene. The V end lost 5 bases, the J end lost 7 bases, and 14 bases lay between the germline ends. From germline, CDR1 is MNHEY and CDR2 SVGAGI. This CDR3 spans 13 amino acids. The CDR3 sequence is CASSKPGRFEAFF. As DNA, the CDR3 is TGTGCCAGCAGTAAACCAGGACGGTTTGAAGCTTTCTTT.

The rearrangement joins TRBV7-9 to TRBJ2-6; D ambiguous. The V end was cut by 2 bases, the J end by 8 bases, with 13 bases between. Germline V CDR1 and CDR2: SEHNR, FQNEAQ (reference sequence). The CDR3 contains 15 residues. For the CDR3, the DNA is TGTGCCAGCAGCTTATCCCTAGGTAGAACCAACGTCCTGACTTTC. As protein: CASSLSLGRTNVLTF.

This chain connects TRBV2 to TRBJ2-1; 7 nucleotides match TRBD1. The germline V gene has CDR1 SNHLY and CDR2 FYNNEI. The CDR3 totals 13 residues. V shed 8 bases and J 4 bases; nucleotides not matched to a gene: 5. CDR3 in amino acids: CASSGTEYNEQFF. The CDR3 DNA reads TGTGCCAGCTCCGGGACAGAGTACAATGAGCAGTTCTTC.

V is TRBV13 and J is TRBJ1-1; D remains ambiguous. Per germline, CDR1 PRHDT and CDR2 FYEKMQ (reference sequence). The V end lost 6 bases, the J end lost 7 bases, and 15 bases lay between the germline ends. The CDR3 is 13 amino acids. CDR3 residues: CASSPTGYHEAFF. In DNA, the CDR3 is TGTGCCAGCAGTCCTACTGGGTACCATGAAGCTTTCTTT.

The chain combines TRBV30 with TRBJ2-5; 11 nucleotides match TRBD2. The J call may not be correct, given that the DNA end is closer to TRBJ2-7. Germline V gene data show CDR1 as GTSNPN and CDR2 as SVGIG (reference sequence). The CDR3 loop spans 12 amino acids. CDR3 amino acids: CAWTTSGAEQYF. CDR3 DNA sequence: TGTGCCTGGACGACTAGCGGGGCCGAGCAGTACTTC.

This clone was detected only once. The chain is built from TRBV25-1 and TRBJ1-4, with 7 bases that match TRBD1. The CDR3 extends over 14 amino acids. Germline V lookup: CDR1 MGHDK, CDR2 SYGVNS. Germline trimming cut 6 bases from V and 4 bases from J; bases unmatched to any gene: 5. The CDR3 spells CASSGTEGNEKLFF. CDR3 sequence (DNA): TGTGCCAGCAGCGGGACAGAGGGTAATGAAAAACTGTTTTTT. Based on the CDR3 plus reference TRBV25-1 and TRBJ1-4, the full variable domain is EADIYQTPRYLVIGTGKKITLECSQTMGHDKMYWYQQDPGMELHLIHYSYGVNSTEKGDLSSESTVSRIRTEHFPLTLESARPSHTSQYLCASSGTEGNEKLFFGSGTQLSVL.

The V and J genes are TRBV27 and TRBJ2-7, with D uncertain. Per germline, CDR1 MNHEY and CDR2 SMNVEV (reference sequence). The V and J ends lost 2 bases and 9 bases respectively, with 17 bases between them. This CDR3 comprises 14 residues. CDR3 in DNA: TGTGCCAGCAGTTTACGCTTACCCGGCACTGTGCAGTACTTC. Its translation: CASSLRLPGTVQYF.

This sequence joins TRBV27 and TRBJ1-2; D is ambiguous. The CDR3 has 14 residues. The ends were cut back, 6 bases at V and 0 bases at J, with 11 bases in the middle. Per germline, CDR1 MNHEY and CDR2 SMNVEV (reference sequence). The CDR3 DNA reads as TGTGCCAGCAGCCCAGAGCTAGCTAACTATGGCTACACCTTC. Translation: CASSPELANYGYTF.

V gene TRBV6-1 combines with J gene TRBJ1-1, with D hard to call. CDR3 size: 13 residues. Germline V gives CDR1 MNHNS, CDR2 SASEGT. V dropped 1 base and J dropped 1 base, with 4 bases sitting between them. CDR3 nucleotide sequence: TGTGCCAGCAGTGAAGACAGGAACACTGAAGCTTTCTTT. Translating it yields CASSEDRNTEAFF.

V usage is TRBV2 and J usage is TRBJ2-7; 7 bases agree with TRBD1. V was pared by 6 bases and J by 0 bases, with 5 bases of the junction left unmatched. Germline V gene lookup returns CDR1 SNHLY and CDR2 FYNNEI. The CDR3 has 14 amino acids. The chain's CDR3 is CASRLDRSSYEQYF. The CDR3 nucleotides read TGTGCCAGCAGGTTGGACAGGTCCTCCTACGAGCAGTACTTC.

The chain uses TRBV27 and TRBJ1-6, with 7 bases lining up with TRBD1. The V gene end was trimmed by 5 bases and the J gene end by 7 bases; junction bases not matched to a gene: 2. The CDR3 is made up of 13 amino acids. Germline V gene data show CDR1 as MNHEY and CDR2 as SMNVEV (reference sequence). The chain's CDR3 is CASSEQGNSPLHF. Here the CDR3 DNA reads TGTGCCAGCAGTGAACAGGGGAATTCACCCCTCCACTTT.

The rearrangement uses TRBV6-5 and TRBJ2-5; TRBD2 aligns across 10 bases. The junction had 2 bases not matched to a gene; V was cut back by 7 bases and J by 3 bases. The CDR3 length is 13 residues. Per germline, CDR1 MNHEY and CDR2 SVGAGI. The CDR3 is CASTTSGEETQYF. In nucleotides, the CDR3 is TGTGCCAGCACCACTAGCGGGGAAGAGACCCAGTACTTC.

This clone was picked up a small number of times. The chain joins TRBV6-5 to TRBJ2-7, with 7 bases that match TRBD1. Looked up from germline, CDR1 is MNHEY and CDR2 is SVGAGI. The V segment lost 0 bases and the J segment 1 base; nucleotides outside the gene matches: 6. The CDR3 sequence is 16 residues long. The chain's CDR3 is CASSYSTGSRSYEQYF. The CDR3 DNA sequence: TGTGCCAGCAGTTACTCGACAGGGTCCCGATCCTACGAGCAGTACTTC.

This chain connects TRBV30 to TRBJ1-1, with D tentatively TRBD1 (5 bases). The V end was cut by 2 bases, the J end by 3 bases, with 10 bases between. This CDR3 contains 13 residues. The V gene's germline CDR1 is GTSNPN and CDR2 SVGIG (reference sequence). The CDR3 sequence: CAWSLGGDTEAFF. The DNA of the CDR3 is TGTGCCTGGAGTCTGGGGGGGGACACTGAAGCTTTCTTT.